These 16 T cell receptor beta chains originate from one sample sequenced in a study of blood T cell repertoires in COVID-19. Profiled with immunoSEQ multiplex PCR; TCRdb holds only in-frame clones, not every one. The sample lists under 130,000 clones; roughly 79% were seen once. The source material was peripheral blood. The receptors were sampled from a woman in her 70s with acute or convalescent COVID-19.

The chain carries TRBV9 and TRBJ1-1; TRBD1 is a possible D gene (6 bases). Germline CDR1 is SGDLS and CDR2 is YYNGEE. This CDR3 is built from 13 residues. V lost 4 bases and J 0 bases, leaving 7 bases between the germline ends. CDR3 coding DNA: TGTGCCAGCAGCTCAGGGGTGAACACTGAAGCTTTCTTT. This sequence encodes CASSSGVNTEAFF.

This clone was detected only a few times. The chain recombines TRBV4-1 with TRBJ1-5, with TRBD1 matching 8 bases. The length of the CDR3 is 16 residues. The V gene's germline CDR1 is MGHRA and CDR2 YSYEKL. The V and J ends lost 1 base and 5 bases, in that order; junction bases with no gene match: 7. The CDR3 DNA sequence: TGCGCCAGCAGCCAAGTTCCCAGGGGGCAGGATCAGCCCCAGCATTTT. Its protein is CASSQVPRGQDQPQHF.

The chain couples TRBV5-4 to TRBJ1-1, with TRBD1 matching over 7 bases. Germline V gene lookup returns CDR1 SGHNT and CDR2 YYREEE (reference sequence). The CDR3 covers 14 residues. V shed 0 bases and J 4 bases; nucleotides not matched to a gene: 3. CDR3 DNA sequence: TGTGCCAGCAGCTTGGAAGGGGGCGGCACTGAAGCTTTCTTT. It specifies CASSLEGGGTEAFF.

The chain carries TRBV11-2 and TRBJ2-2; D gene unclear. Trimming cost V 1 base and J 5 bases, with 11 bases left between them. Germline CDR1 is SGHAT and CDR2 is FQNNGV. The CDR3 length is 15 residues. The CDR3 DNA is TGTGCCAGCAGCTTAGCACTTGCCGAGACCGGGGAGCTGTTTTTT. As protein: CASSLALAETGELFF.

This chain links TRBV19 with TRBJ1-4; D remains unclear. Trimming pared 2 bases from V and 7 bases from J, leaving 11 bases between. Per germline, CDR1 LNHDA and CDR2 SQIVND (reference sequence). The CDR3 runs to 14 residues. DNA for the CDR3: TGTGCCAGTAGTATAACCCCCTCGGGTGAAAAACTGTTTTTT. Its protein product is CASSITPSGEKLFF.

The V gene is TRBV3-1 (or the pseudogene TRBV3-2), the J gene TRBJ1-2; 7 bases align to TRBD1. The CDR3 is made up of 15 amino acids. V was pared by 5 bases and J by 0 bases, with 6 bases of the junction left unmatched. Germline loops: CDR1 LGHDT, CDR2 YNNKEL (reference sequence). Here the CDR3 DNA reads TGTGCCAGCAGCTACTCGGACAGGACTAACTATGGCTACACCTTC. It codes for CASSYSDRTNYGYTF.

This CDR3 reads CSASLLAFSYNEQFF. CDR3 nucleotides: TGCAGTGCTAGTCTCCTAGCGTTCTCCTACAATGAGCAGTTCTTC. The V call is TRBV20-1, the J call TRBJ2-1; maybe TRBD2 (6 bases). The CDR3 is 15 amino acids. The ends were cut back, 3 bases at V and 0 bases at J, with 12 bases in the middle. Germline loops: CDR1 DFQATT, CDR2 SNEGSKA (reference sequence).

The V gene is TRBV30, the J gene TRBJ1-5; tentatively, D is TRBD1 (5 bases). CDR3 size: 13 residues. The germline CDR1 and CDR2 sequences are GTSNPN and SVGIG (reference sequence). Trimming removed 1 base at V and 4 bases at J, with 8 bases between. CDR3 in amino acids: CAWSAQGNQPQHF. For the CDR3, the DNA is TGTGCCTGGAGTGCCCAGGGTAATCAGCCCCAGCATTTT.

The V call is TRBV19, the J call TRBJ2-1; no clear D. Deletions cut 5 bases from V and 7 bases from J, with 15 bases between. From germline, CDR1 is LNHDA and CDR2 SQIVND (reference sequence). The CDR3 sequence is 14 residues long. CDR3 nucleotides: TGTGCCAGTAGTCCCGGCGCAGAGCGAAATGAGCAGTTCTTC. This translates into CASSPGAERNEQFF.

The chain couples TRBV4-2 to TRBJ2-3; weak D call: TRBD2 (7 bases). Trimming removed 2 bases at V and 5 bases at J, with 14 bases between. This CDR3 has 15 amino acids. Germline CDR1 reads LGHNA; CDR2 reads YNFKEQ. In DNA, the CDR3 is TGTGCCAGCAGCCAAAGGGGGGGTCAGGGAGATACGCAGTATTTT. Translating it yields CASSQRGGQGDTQYF.

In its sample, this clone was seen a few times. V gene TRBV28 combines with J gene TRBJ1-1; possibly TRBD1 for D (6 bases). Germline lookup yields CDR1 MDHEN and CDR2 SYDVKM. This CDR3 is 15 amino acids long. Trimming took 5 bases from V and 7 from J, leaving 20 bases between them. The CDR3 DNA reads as TGTGCCAGCAGTAGTAGTGAACAGGGTAATTTTGAAGCTTTCTTT. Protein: CASSSSEQGNFEAFF.

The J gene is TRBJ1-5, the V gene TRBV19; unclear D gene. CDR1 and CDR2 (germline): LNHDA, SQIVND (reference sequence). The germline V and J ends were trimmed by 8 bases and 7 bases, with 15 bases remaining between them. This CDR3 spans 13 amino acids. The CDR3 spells CASAKWERQPQHF. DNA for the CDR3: TGTGCCAGTGCCAAATGGGAGAGACAGCCCCAGCATTTT.

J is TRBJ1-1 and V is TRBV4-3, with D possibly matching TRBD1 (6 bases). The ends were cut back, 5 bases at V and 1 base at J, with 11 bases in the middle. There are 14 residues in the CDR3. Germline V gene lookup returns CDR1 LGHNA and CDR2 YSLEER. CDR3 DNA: TGCGCCAGCAGCTTCAGGGGCGGGAACACTGAAGCTTTCTTT. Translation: CASSFRGGNTEAFF.

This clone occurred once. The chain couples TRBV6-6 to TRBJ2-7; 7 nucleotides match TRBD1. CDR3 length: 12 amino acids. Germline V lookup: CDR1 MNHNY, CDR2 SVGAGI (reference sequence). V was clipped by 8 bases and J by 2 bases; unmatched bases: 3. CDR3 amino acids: CASGTGAYEQYF. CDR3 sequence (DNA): TGTGCCAGCGGAACAGGGGCCTACGAGCAGTACTTC.

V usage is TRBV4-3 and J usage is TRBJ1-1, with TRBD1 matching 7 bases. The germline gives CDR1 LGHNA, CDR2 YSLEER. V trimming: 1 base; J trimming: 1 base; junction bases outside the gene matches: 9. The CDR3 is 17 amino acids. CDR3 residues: CASSQGTRQGGNTEAFF. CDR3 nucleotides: TGCGCCAGCAGCCAAGGAACGCGCCAGGGGGGGAACACTGAAGCTTTCTTT.

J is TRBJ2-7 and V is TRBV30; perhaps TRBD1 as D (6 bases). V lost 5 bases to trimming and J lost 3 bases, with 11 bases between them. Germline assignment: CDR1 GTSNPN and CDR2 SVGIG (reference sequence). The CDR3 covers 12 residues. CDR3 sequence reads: CAWERRGYEQYF. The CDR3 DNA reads TGTGCCTGGGAGCGCAGGGGCTACGAGCAGTACTTC.